The 16 T cell receptor beta chains listed next were all sequenced from one sample in a study of T cells after posttransplantation cyclophosphamide. Measured with immunoSEQ multiplex PCR; TCRdb has only the in-frame clones, and not every one. The sample records fewer than 20,000 clones, approximately 78% being singletons. Sampled 1 year posttransplant, controls received myeloablative marrow transplants, methotrexate and a calcineurin inhibitor. The sequencing here drew on PBMCs, taken 441 days after allogeneic stem cell transplant with calcineurin inhibitor and methotrexate. Source of these receptors: a male patient in his 30s who received an allogeneic stem cell transplant from an unrelated donor, was CMV-positive, and had acute and chronic GVHD. The graft donor may be the source of some T cells.

This chain links TRBV4-1 with TRBJ2-1, with 10 bases aligning to TRBD2. The ends lost 3 bases at V and 2 bases at J; junction bases unmatched: 7. Germline CDR1 and CDR2: MGHRA and YSYEKL. The CDR3 sequence is 17 residues long. In nucleotides, the CDR3 is TGCGCCAGCAGCCAGGTATTAGCGGGAGGAGCCTACAATGAGCAGTTCTTC. Translated: CASSQVLAGGAYNEQFF.

This chain connects TRBV28 to TRBJ1-6; possible D gene TRBD1, 6 bases. Trimming took 5 bases from V and 9 from J, leaving 14 bases between them. Germline V gene data show CDR1 as MDHEN and CDR2 as SYDVKM. There are 14 residues in the CDR3. The CDR3 DNA reads as TGTGCCAGCAGTCCGCCGGACAGTTTTTCACCCCTCCACTTT. It codes for CASSPPDSFSPLHF.

The chain combines TRBV27 with TRBJ2-2; 16 bases line up with TRBD2. The CDR3 sequence is 18 residues long. From germline, CDR1 is MNHEY and CDR2 SMNVEV (reference sequence). Trimming took 3 bases from V and 3 from J; bases not matched to a gene: 4. The CDR3 nucleotides are TGTGCCAGCAGTTTGGGACTAGCGGGGGGGCCGTACACCGGGGAGCTGTTTTTT. Encoded protein: CASSLGLAGGPYTGELFF.

The V and J genes are TRBV27 and TRBJ2-3; perhaps TRBD2 as D (5 bases). V gave up 3 bases and J gave up 14 bases, with 21 bases separating them. Per the germline V gene, CDR1 is MNHEY and CDR2 is SMNVEV (reference sequence). This CDR3 has 14 residues. CDR3 sequence (DNA): TGTGCCAGCAGTTTGGTGGGGTCTCGGACTGCCGTGTATTTT. It yields the protein CASSLVGSRTAVYF.

V usage is TRBV2 and J usage is TRBJ2-3, with D uncertain. Per the germline V gene, CDR1 is SNHLY and CDR2 is FYNNEI. V lost 4 bases and J 2 bases, leaving 10 bases between the germline ends. The CDR3 length is 14 residues. The CDR3: CASSAGRITDTQYF. DNA for the CDR3: TGTGCCAGCAGTGCAGGCAGGATCACAGATACGCAGTATTTT.

This clone was recorded a few times. The rearrangement links TRBV6-5 to TRBJ1-4, with TRBD1 as a possible D gene (5 bases). Germline loops: CDR1 MNHEY, CDR2 SVGAGI. The CDR3 loop spans 15 amino acids. Between the trimmed V and J ends, which lost 8 bases and 5 bases, there was a span of 18 bases. CDR3 coding DNA: TGTGCCAGCTCGGGGGTAGGAGATAAGAATGAAAAACTGTTTTTT. Translating gives CASSGVGDKNEKLFF.

The chain recombines TRBV19 with TRBJ1-1; TRBD1 agrees at 8 bases. The CDR3 consists of 13 residues. V shed 4 bases, J shed 2 bases, and the junction held 0 bases outside the gene matches. CDR1 and CDR2 (germline): LNHDA, SQIVND (reference sequence). The CDR3 DNA follows: TGTGCCAGTAGTACAGGGGGCAACACTGAAGCTTTCTTT. Encoded protein: CASSTGGNTEAFF.

The J gene is TRBJ2-7, the V gene TRBV7-8; maybe TRBD1 (6 bases). The germline CDR1 and CDR2 sequences are SGHVS and FQNEAQ. The CDR3 consists of 13 residues. V was trimmed by 5 bases and J by 6 bases, leaving 14 bases between them. CDR3 residues: CASSIKQGREQYF. As DNA, the CDR3 is TGTGCCAGCAGCATCAAACAGGGCCGCGAGCAGTACTTC.

This clone was seen a single time. The chain couples TRBV9 to TRBJ1-2; the D gene is possibly TRBD1 (5 bases). The CDR3 contains 14 residues. Looked up from germline, CDR1 is SGDLS and CDR2 is YYNGEE. V lost 4 bases to trimming and J lost 3 bases, with 13 bases between them. In DNA, the CDR3 is TGTGCCAGCAGCCTCAGGGCAGCTGACTATGGCTACACCTTC. Its protein product is CASSLRAADYGYTF. The variable domain in full, completed from reference TRBV9 and TRBJ1-2, reads DSGVTQTPKHLITATGQRVTLRCSPRSGDLSVYWYQQSLDQGLQFLIQYYNGEERAKGNILERFSAQQFPDLHSELNLSSLELGDSALYFCASSLRAADYGYTFGSGTRLTVV.

The chain has TRBV30 and TRBJ2-1, with D possibly being TRBD2 (5 bases). Trimming shortened V by 5 bases and J by 4 bases, and 6 bases separated the two germline ends. The length of the CDR3 is 11 residues. Per the germline V gene, CDR1 is GTSNPN and CDR2 is SVGIG (reference sequence). CDR3 DNA: TGTGCCTGGGAGCGGTACAATGAGCAGTTCTTC. This gives the protein CAWERYNEQFF.

This clone appeared a few times. This sequence joins TRBV7-9 and TRBJ1-4; 9 nucleotides match TRBD1. The CDR3 is 17 residues long. Germline CDR1 is SEHNR and CDR2 is FQNEAQ (reference sequence). Losses at the gene ends were 5 bases for V and 5 bases for J; bases not matched to a gene: 12. The DNA of the CDR3 is TGTGCCAGCAGCGACAATCGTTTGGGACAGGGAAATGAAAAACTGTTTTTT. Protein product: CASSDNRLGQGNEKLFF.

This sequence joins TRBV5-1 and TRBJ2-1; 8 bases are a match to TRBD1. The CDR3 consists of 16 residues. Germline CDR1 reads SGHRS; CDR2 reads YFSETQ. V gave up 4 bases and J gave up 6 bases; unmatched junction bases: 12. CDR3 residues: CASSQPGQVLVNEQFF. The CDR3 coding sequence is TGCGCCAGCAGCCAACCGGGACAGGTTTTGGTCAATGAGCAGTTCTTC.

The genes are TRBV5-6 and TRBJ1-6; TRBD1 agrees at 7 bases. Losses at the gene ends were 4 bases for V and 9 bases for J; bases not matched to a gene: 7. This CDR3 comprises 14 residues. CDR1 is SGHDT and CDR2 is YYEEEE in the germline V gene. CDR3: CASSQNRGSSPLHF. In DNA form, the CDR3 reads TGTGCCAGCAGCCAAAACAGGGGCTCTTCACCCCTCCACTTT.

This clone was picked up a small number of times. V usage is TRBV7-3 and J usage is TRBJ2-3; D may be TRBD2 (6 bases). The CDR3 is made up of 15 amino acids. Germline V gene sequence: CDR1 SGHTA, CDR2 FQGTGA. V lost 5 bases and J lost 1, with 13 bases in between. CDR3 sequence (DNA): TGTGCCAGCAGCATATCCGGGACTGGCACAGATACGCAGTATTTT. Translating it yields CASSISGTGTDTQYF.

The chain joins TRBV4-3 to TRBJ2-5; 10 nucleotides align to TRBD1. This CDR3 has 15 residues. The junction had 6 bases not matched to a gene; V was cut back by 3 bases and J by 5 bases. Germline CDR1 LGHNA, CDR2 YSLEER. The CDR3 loop is CASSHRDRGLETQYF. CDR3 nucleotide sequence: TGCGCCAGCAGCCACCGGGACAGGGGTTTGGAGACCCAGTACTTC.

The chain is built from TRBV18 and TRBJ2-5; 9 nucleotides align to TRBD1. Trimming took 3 bases from V and 5 from J; bases not matched to a gene: 13. The CDR3 sequence is 17 residues long. Germline loops: CDR1 KGHSH, CDR2 LQKENI. CDR3 sequence: CASSPRPKQGARETQYF. CDR3 nucleotides: TGTGCCAGCTCACCGCGCCCCAAACAGGGGGCGCGTGAGACCCAGTACTTC.